The next 31 T cell receptor beta chains were all read from a single sample in a study of cytomegalovirus exposure and HLA in healthy donors (dated by TCRdb to about 2017). The library relied on the immunoSEQ multiplex PCR assay. For the multiplex PCR, a mixture combining 60 forward primers for TCR Vbeta segments and 13 reverse primers for TCR Jbeta segments was used. Entries here come from immuneACCESS through TCRdb and include only in-frame sequences with V and J called. Some clones fail to appear in such tables; in the studies checked, an unresolved V gene covers under half of the shortfall, and the cause of the remainder is unknown. The sample profile shows about 200,000 clones; around 82% of them were found once. Less than 3.5% of the sample lies in the top ten. Sequences were obtained from PBMCs. These TCRs come from a woman in her 30s in good health and CMV-seronegative.

Here the CDR3 reads CASSATGTVQPQHF. The CDR3 DNA follows: TGTGCCAGCAGCGCGACAGGGACGGTTCAGCCCCAGCATTTT. The chain has TRBV9 and TRBJ1-5; 7 bases map to TRBD1. This CDR3 has 14 residues. Germline-derived CDR1 and CDR2 are SGDLS and YYNGEE. V was clipped by 3 bases and J by 6 bases; unmatched bases: 6.

A word on this clone: The junction departs from the called germline gene at one end, perhaps through a read error. The chain couples TRBV7-9 to TRBJ1-5; 10 positions match TRBD1. The germline V gene has CDR1 SEHNR and CDR2 FQNEAQ (reference sequence). The CDR3 totals 14 residues. DNA for the CDR3: TGTTCCAGCAGCTCCGTGACAGGGGGCGAGCCCCAGCATTTT. Translated: CSSSSVTGGEPQHF.

V gene TRBV6-5 combines with J gene TRBJ1-2, with a tentative D call TRBD1 (5 bases). The V gene lost 5 bases and the J gene lost 8 bases, with 21 bases spanning the gap. The CDR3 is 15 residues long. Germline values: CDR1 MNHEY, CDR2 SVGAGI. The CDR3 sequence: CASSPFIGERGGYTF. The CDR3 nucleotides read TGTGCCAGCAGTCCCTTCATAGGGGAAAGGGGAGGCTACACCTTC.

The J gene is TRBJ2-5, the V gene TRBV9, with D perhaps TRBD2 (5 bases). Trimming took 0 bases from V and 2 from J, leaving 14 bases between them. CDR1 is SGDLS and CDR2 is YYNGEE in the germline V gene. The CDR3 extends over 16 amino acids. The CDR3 bases are TGTGCCAGCAGCGTAGCGCCTGGAGGCCGACAAGAGACCCAGTACTTC. This gives the protein CASSVAPGGRQETQYF.

On this clone: Its ends do not fully match the called genes, so a read error is possible. V gene TRBV7-2 combines with J gene TRBJ2-1; TRBD2 agrees at 10 bases. This CDR3 is 14 amino acids long. Germline V gene lookup returns CDR1 SGHTA and CDR2 FQGNSA. The CDR3 spells CASSLAELAGALLF. The DNA of the CDR3 is TGTGCCAGCAGCTTAGCGGAGCTAGCGGGGGCTTTGCTCTTC.

The chain has TRBV11-2 and TRBJ1-1, with no clear D. The CDR3 spans 12 residues. V was trimmed by 7 bases and J by 1 base, leaving 7 bases between them. Germline V gives CDR1 SGHAT, CDR2 FQNNGV. The CDR3 sequence: CASTAGNTEAFF. The CDR3 region has the DNA TGTGCCAGCACTGCAGGGAACACTGAAGCTTTCTTT.

This clone was seen a handful of times. The chain joins TRBV13 to TRBJ1-1; D might be TRBD1 (5 bases). V was shortened by 6 bases and J by 4 bases, with 15 bases between the two germline ends. Per germline, CDR1 PRHDT and CDR2 FYEKMQ (reference sequence). The CDR3 extends over 14 amino acids. CDR3 amino acids: CASSNWGVSTEAFF. The CDR3 DNA follows: TGTGCCAGCAGTAACTGGGGCGTGAGCACTGAAGCTTTCTTT.

This clone was recorded only once. The chain combines TRBV13 with TRBJ2-1; 7 bases align to TRBD2. V lost 5 bases to trimming and J lost 15 bases; unmatched junction nucleotides: 10. This CDR3 spans 12 amino acids. The V gene's germline CDR1 is PRHDT and CDR2 FYEKMQ (reference sequence). The CDR3 coding sequence is TGTGCCAGCAGCCCCTGGACTAGTCTGCTGTTCTTC. Translating it yields CASSPWTSLLFF.

V gene TRBV9 combines with J gene TRBJ2-1; 15 bases are shared with TRBD2. V was clipped by 4 bases and J by 7 bases; unmatched bases: 6. CDR1 is SGDLS, CDR2 YYNGEE, per germline. The CDR3 has 16 residues. For the CDR3, the DNA is TGTGCCAGCAGCCTCCGGACTAGCGGGGGGGGAAATGAGCAGTTCTTC. Its protein product is CASSLRTSGGGNEQFF.

The J gene is TRBJ1-2, the V gene TRBV15; 8 nucleotides agree with TRBD1. The CDR3 sequence is 14 residues long. With 1 base clipped from V and 8 bases from J, the junction kept 6 bases outside the gene matches. Per germline, CDR1 LNHNV and CDR2 YYDKDF (reference sequence). CDR3 coding DNA: TGTGCCACCAGCAGAGCAGGGGGCGCGGGGGGCTACACCTTC. Translation gives CATSRAGGAGGYTF.

The V gene is TRBV7-9, the J gene TRBJ2-7; D might be TRBD2 (6 bases). Per germline, CDR1 SEHNR and CDR2 FQNEAQ (reference sequence). Trimming took 5 bases from V and 3 from J, leaving 14 bases between them. The length of the CDR3 is 14 residues. CDR3 nucleotide sequence: TGTGCCAGCAGCGTGGGGGGAATACTCTACGAGCAGTACTTC. Translation gives CASSVGGILYEQYF. Based on the CDR3 plus reference TRBV7-9 and TRBJ2-7, the full variable domain is DTGVSQNPRHKITKRGQNVTFRCDPISEHNRLYWYRQTLGQGPEFLTYFQNEAQLEKSRLLSDRFSAERPKGSFSTLEIQRTEQGDSAMYLCASSVGGILYEQYFGPGTRLTVT.

This chain links TRBV14 with TRBJ1-6; D is unclear. Trimming removed 1 base from V and 10 bases from J, with 14 bases in between. The CDR3 has 15 amino acids. CDR1 is SGHDN and CDR2 is FVKESK in the germline V gene. In nucleotides, the CDR3 is TGTGCCAGCAGCCAAGCCCGGCCAGGCTCATCACCCCTCCACTTT. Protein: CASSQARPGSSPLHF.

The CDR3 nucleotides are TGTGCCGTATACAGGGGGACAGATACGCAGTATTTT. It yields the protein CAVYRGTDTQYF. V gene TRBV2 combines with J gene TRBJ2-3, with TRBD1 matching over 8 bases. Germline CDR1 reads SNHLY; CDR2 reads FYNNEI. The CDR3 sequence is 12 residues long. The V gene end was trimmed by 11 bases and the J gene end by 3 bases; junction bases not matched to a gene: 4.

As concerns this clone: The same CDR3 is also encoded by other DNA sequences in this sample. The genes are TRBV5-4 and TRBJ1-2, with D maybe TRBD1 (5 bases). The CDR3 contains 14 residues. Germline assignment: CDR1 SGHNT and CDR2 YYREEE (reference sequence). With 0 bases removed from V and 3 bases from J, the gap between germline ends came to 9 bases. The CDR3 sequence: CASSLDGGDYGYTF. The CDR3 DNA reads as TGTGCCAGCAGCTTGGACGGAGGGGACTATGGCTACACCTTC.

This clone came up a few times. The chain employs TRBV2 and TRBJ1-2; perhaps TRBD1 as D (6 bases). Germline CDR1 SNHLY, CDR2 FYNNEI. Deletions cut 5 bases from V and 2 bases from J, with 9 bases between. CDR3 length: 13 amino acids. The CDR3 is CASSSDRNYGYTF. In DNA form, the CDR3 reads TGTGCCAGCAGTTCGGACAGAAACTATGGCTACACCTTC.

This rearrangement joins TRBV19 to TRBJ1-5; the match to TRBD1 covers 7 bases. The germline CDR1 and CDR2 sequences are LNHDA and SQIVND (reference sequence). J gave up 2 bases and V 6 bases, and 4 bases lay outside the gene matches. CDR3 length: 14 amino acids. The CDR3 nucleotides are TGTGCCAGTAGGAGGGGGCTCGGCAATCAGCCCCAGCATTTT. It yields the protein CASRRGLGNQPQHF.

The chain links TRBV27 to TRBJ2-1; possibly TRBD1 for D (5 bases). The CDR3 covers 15 residues. In germline, CDR1 is MNHEY, CDR2 SMNVEV (reference sequence). V lost 5 bases to trimming and J lost 3 bases, with 14 bases between them. CDR3 sequence: CASSLHEQDYNEQFF. CDR3 nucleotide sequence: TGTGCCAGCAGTCTCCACGAACAGGACTACAATGAGCAGTTCTTC.

The rearrangement joins TRBV18 to TRBJ2-1; tentatively, D is TRBD1 (5 bases). This CDR3 spans 16 amino acids. The germline CDR1 and CDR2 sequences are KGHSH and LQKENI. V dropped 0 bases and J dropped 5 bases, with 14 bases sitting between them. The CDR3 spells CASSPPTGSLDNEQFF. The DNA of the CDR3 is TGTGCCAGCTCACCACCAACAGGATCCTTAGACAATGAGCAGTTCTTC.

V and J are TRBV11-1 and TRBJ1-1; 9 positions match TRBD1. The trim removed 4 bases at V and 0 bases at J, leaving 6 bases unmatched. This CDR3 spans 16 amino acids. From germline, CDR1 is SGHAT and CDR2 FQDESV (reference sequence). The CDR3 loop is CASSSTRTGVNTEAFF. CDR3 DNA sequence: TGTGCCAGCAGCTCTACCCGGACAGGGGTGAACACTGAAGCTTTCTTT. Filled out from reference TRBV11-1 and TRBJ1-1, the complete variable domain reads EAEVAQSPRYKITEKSQAVAFWCDPISGHATLYWYRQILGQGPELLVQFQDESVVDDSQLPKDRFSAERLKGVDSTLKIQPAELGDSAMYLCASSSTRTGVNTEAFFGQGTRLTVV.

As regards this clone: The sample has other DNA sequences that encode this CDR3 too. The chain uses TRBV27 and TRBJ2-1; D possibly corresponds to TRBD1 (5 bases). Germline loops: CDR1 MNHEY, CDR2 SMNVEV (reference sequence). The CDR3 covers 14 residues. Between the trimmed V and J ends, which lost 2 bases and 4 bases, there was a span of 9 bases. This CDR3 is CASSLSRGYNEQFF. DNA of the CDR3: TGTGCCAGCAGTTTAAGTAGGGGATACAATGAGCAGTTCTTC.

This chain uses TRBV7-2 with TRBJ2-2; 9 bases match TRBD2. CDR3 length: 14 amino acids. The germline gives CDR1 SGHTA, CDR2 FQGNSA. The ends lost 6 bases at V and 7 bases at J; junction bases unmatched: 6. The CDR3 DNA reads as TGTGCCAGCAGGCCCGGGACTAGCTTCGGGGAGCTGTTTTTT. This translates into CASRPGTSFGELFF.

The V call is TRBV6-5, the J call TRBJ1-5, with 7 bases fitting TRBD1. Germline V lookup: CDR1 MNHEY, CDR2 SVGAGI. The CDR3 sequence is 15 residues long. The V and J ends lost 6 bases and 0 bases, in that order; junction bases with no gene match: 5. CDR3 nucleotide sequence: TGTGCCAGCAGATCGCGACAGGGTAGCAATCAGCCCCAGCATTTT. Its protein is CASRSRQGSNQPQHF.

V and J are TRBV2 and TRBJ2-1; 12 bases fit TRBD2. V trimming: 9 bases; J trimming: 4 bases; junction bases outside the gene matches: 7. The CDR3 length is 15 residues. CDR1 and CDR2 from the germline V gene are SNHLY and FYNNEI. CDR3 sequence reads: CASGRLAGAYNEQFF. As DNA, the CDR3 is TGTGCCAGTGGACGACTAGCGGGAGCTTACAATGAGCAGTTCTTC.

The CDR3 reads CSVEGRDYGYTF. In nucleotides, the CDR3 is TGCAGCGTTGAAGGCAGGGACTATGGCTACACCTTC. V usage is TRBV29-1 and J usage is TRBJ1-2; a possible D gene is TRBD1 (5 bases). The CDR3 sequence is 12 residues long. The germline CDR1 and CDR2 sequences are SQVTM and ANQGSEA. Trimming stripped 1 base from V and 3 bases from J, with 6 bases between.

The chain couples TRBV5-1 to TRBJ1-2; maybe TRBD1 (5 bases). The CDR3 is 13 amino acids. Per the germline V gene, CDR1 is SGHRS and CDR2 is YFSETQ. The ends were cut back, 4 bases at V and 3 bases at J, with 10 bases in the middle. The CDR3 bases are TGCGCCAGCAGCGTCGGACATGACTATGGCTACACCTTC. Translation: CASSVGHDYGYTF. Together with reference TRBV5-1 and TRBJ1-2, the CDR3 gives the full variable domain: KAGVTQTPRYLIKTRGQQVTLSCSPISGHRSVSWYQQTPGQGLQFLFEYFSETQRNKGNFPGRFSGRQFSNSRSEMNVSTLELGDSALYLCASSVGHDYGYTFGSGTRLTVV.

This clone has just a few counts. The chain has TRBV5-4 and TRBJ2-7; D possibly corresponds to TRBD2 (6 bases). The CDR3 sequence is 15 residues long. Germline CDR1 SGHNT, CDR2 YYREEE (reference sequence). The ends were cut back, 4 bases at V and 0 bases at J, with 14 bases in the middle. DNA of the CDR3: TGTGCCAGCAGCCAACCGGGACTTAGCTCCTACGAGCAGTACTTC. Translated, it gives CASSQPGLSSYEQYF. Full variable domain (remainder filled in from reference TRBV5-4 and TRBJ2-7): ETGVTQSPTHLIKTRGQQVTLRCSSQSGHNTVSWYQQALGQGPQFIFQYYREEENGRGNFPPRFSGLQFPNYSSELNVNALELDDSALYLCASSQPGLSSYEQYFGPGTRLTVT.

This rearrangement joins TRBV7-8 to TRBJ2-5; no firm D call. This CDR3 spans 14 amino acids. Deletions cut 5 bases from V and 0 bases from J, with 10 bases between. The germline CDR1 and CDR2 sequences are SGHVS and FQNEAQ. The CDR3 bases are TGTGCCAGCAGCCCCCCCCCAGACCAAGAGACCCAGTACTTC. This encodes CASSPPPDQETQYF.

This rearrangement joins TRBV5-4 to TRBJ1-6, with 10 nucleotides matching TRBD1. This CDR3 region has 16 residues. J gave up 9 bases and V 4 bases, and 10 bases lay outside the gene matches. Germline assignment: CDR1 SGHNT and CDR2 YYREEE (reference sequence). CDR3 DNA: TGTGCCAGCAGCGGGACCCCGGACAGGGGGTTTTCACCCCTCCACTTT. The encoded protein is CASSGTPDRGFSPLHF. Complete variable domain (other parts from reference TRBV5-4 and TRBJ1-6): ETGVTQSPTHLIKTRGQQVTLRCSSQSGHNTVSWYQQALGQGPQFIFQYYREEENGRGNFPPRFSGLQFPNYSSELNVNALELDDSALYLCASSGTPDRGFSPLHFGNGTRLTVT.

J is TRBJ1-4 and V is TRBV6-1, with TRBD1 matching over 8 bases. Germline V gives CDR1 MNHNS, CDR2 SASEGT. The length of the CDR3 is 13 residues. Trimming took 6 bases from V and 7 from J; bases not matched to a gene: 4. The CDR3 bases are TGTGCCAGCAGGACAGGGGCGGGTGAAAAACTGTTTTTT. Its translation: CASRTGAGEKLFF.

This clone was counted only a few times. This rearrangement joins TRBV6-5 to TRBJ1-6; D possibly corresponds to TRBD1 (5 bases). The CDR3 consists of 14 residues. V was clipped by 5 bases and J by 11 bases, with 16 bases between them. From germline, CDR1 is MNHEY and CDR2 SVGAGI. In DNA form, the CDR3 reads TGTGCCAGCAGTCCAGGGTCCCTGAGAACACCCCTCCACTTT. Translation: CASSPGSLRTPLHF.

This chain connects TRBV27 to TRBJ2-2; TRBD1 matches at 8 bases. CDR1 is MNHEY and CDR2 is SMNVEV in the germline V gene (reference sequence). The J segment lost 3 bases and the V segment lost 1 base, leaving 10 bases of the junction unmatched. CDR3 length: 18 amino acids. The CDR3 nucleotides read TGTGCCAGCAGTTTATGGGCCCATGGGACAGGTTACACCGGGGAGCTGTTTTTT. Translating it yields CASSLWAHGTGYTGELFF.